The TCR beta chain described here comes from a study of CD8 T cells in Susac syndrome. V was cut by 5 bases and J by 1 base, with 12 bases left in between. The CDR3 is 15 residues long. Germline values: CDR1 SGHVS, CDR2 FQNEAQ. Patients with stable or active relapsing-remitting disease, all of them treatment-naive, made up the multiple sclerosis controls. The TEMRA cells underwent FACS enrichment, while the CD8+ and CD4+ T cells underwent negative isolation. RNA in amounts of roughly 0.45 to 1 ug was reverse transcribed with random hexamers. The authors amplified TCR beta CDR3 across 54 Vbeta and 13 Jbeta using immunoSEQ multiplex PCR. TCRdb recomputed calls from the immunoSEQ multiplex PCR reads with MiXCR, one row per CDR3 protein. The repertoire includes more than 95,000 distinct CDR3 sequences, 80% to 95% of them detected once, and roughly 0.3% sits in the top ten.

The receptor's source is a human donor with multiple sclerosis. Sample: CD8+ T cells from PBMCs. J is TRBJ2-1 and V is TRBV7-8, with D possibly TRBD2 on 6 matching bases. CDR3 DNA sequence: TGTGCCAGCAGCCGACGGGACTCTTCCTACAATGAGCAGTTCTTC. It translates to CASSRRDSSYNEQFF.